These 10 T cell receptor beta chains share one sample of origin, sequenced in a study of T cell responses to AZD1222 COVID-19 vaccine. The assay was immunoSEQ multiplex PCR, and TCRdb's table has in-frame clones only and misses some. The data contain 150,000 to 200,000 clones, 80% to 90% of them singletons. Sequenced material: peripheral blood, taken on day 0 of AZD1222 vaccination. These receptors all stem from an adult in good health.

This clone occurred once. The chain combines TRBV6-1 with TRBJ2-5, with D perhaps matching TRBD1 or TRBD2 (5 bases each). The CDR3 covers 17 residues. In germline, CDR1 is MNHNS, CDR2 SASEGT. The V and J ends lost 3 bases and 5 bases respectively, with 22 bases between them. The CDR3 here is CASSDSSGAGLRETQYF. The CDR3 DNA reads TGTGCCAGCAGTGATTCCAGTGGGGCGGGTTTGCGGGAGACCCAGTACTTC.

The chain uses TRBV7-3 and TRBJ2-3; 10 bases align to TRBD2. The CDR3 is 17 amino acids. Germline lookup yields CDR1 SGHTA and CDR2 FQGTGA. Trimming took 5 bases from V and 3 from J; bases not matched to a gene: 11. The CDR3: CASSQSLAGAGTDTQYF. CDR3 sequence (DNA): TGTGCCAGCAGCCAATCTCTAGCGGGAGCAGGAACAGATACGCAGTATTTT.

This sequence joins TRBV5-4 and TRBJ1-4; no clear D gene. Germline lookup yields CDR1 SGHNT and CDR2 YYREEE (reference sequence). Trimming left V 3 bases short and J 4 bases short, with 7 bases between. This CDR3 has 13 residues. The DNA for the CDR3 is TGTGCCAGCAGCTCGGGATTTAATGAAAAACTGTTTTTT. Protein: CASSSGFNEKLFF.

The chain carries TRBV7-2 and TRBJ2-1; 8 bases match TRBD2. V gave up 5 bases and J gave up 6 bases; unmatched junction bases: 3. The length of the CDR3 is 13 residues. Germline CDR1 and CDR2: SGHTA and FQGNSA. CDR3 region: CASSRGGGNEQFF. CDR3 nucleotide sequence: TGTGCCAGCAGCCGGGGGGGAGGCAATGAGCAGTTCTTC.

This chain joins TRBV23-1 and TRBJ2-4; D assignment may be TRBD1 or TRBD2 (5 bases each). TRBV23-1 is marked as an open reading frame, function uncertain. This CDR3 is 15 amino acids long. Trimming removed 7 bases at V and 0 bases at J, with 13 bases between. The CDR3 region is CASNSGRPAKNIQYF. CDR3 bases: TGCGCCAGCAACTCGGGACGTCCAGCCAAAAACATTCAGTACTTC.

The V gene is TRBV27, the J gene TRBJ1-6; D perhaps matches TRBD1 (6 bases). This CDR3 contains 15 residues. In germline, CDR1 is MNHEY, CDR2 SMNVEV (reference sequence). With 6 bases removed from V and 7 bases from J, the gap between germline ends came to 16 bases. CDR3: CASRGRDRTNSPLHF. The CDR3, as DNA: TGTGCCAGCAGGGGTCGCGACAGGACAAATTCACCCCTCCACTTT.

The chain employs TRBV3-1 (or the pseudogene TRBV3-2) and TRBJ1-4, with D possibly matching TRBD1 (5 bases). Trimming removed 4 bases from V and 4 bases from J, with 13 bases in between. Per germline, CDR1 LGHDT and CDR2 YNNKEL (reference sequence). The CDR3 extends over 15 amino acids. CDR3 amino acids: CASSRSGGGNEKLFF. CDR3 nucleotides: TGTGCCAGCAGCCGTAGCGGGGGGGGTAATGAAAAACTGTTTTTT.

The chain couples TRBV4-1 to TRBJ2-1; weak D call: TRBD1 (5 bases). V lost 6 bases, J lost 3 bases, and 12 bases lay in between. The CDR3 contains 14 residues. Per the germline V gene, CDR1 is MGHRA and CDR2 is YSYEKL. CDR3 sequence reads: CASRLVDNYNEQFF. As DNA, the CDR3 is TGCGCCAGCAGGCTTGTGGACAACTACAATGAGCAGTTCTTC.

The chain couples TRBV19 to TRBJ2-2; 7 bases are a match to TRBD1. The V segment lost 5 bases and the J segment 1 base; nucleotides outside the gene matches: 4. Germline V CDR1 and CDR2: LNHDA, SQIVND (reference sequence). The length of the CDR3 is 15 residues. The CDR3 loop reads CASSPHRGNTGELFF. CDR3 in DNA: TGTGCCAGTAGTCCCCACAGGGGGAACACCGGGGAGCTGTTTTTT.

The CDR3 spells CASSPGTSGVNEQFF. The CDR3 DNA sequence: TGCGCCAGCAGCCCCGGGACTAGCGGGGTAAATGAGCAGTTCTTC. The V and J genes are TRBV5-1 and TRBJ2-1, with TRBD2 matching 13 bases. The CDR3 extends over 15 amino acids. Germline V CDR1 and CDR2: SGHRS, YFSETQ. J was trimmed by 7 bases and V by 4 bases; bases with no gene match: 5.